The 27 T cell receptor beta chains given below trace back to one sample, sequenced in a study of T-cell reconstitution after alpha-beta-depleted transplantation in children (dated by TCRdb to 2016 to 2018). Libraries were made using PCR. Sequencing relied on an Illumina HiSeq 2500. TCR libraries were prepared with molecular barcoding, using unique molecular identifiers to normalize TCRbeta repertoire quantification. TCRdb reprocessed the public reads (quality trimming at Q25 with fastp, clone calling with MiXCR) and kept in-frame beta chains. Rows with one shared CDR3 protein collapse into an entry with the most common genes and DNA. Across this sample there are roughly 500,000 distinct CDR3 sequences, with over 25% seen only once. The top ten clones comprise less than 2.5% of the sample. This material consisted of PBMCs from the stem cell graft donor, taken from the stem cell graft. The receptor source for this set is a human donor who donated a stem cell graft to a child with aplastic anemia.

This clonotype was observed a handful of times. An end of the junction does not agree with germline; a read error may underlie this. This chain joins TRBV4-3 and TRBJ2-3; D perhaps matches TRBD2 (6 bases). The CDR3 is 13 residues long. Germline assignment: CDR1 LGHNA and CDR2 YSLEER. CDR3 sequence: CASSQDRGDTQYF. CDR3 nucleotides: TGTGCCAGCAGCCAGGACCGGGGGGATACGCAGTATTTT.

The CDR3 DNA reads as TGTGCCAGCAGTTCCCCGACAGGGTGGGGGGAGACCCAGTACTTC. Protein sequence: CASSSPTGWGETQYF. The chain uses TRBV6-5 and TRBJ2-5, with 7 bases matching TRBD1. The V segment lost 4 bases and the J segment 5 bases; nucleotides outside the gene matches: 10. CDR3 length: 15 amino acids. Germline V gene data show CDR1 as MNHEY and CDR2 as SVGAGI.

The chain couples TRBV10-2 to TRBJ1-6, with D perhaps matching TRBD1 (5 bases). This CDR3 is built from 15 residues. Germline CDR1 is WSHSY and CDR2 is SAAADI. Trimming stripped 0 bases from V and 9 bases from J, with 12 bases between. The CDR3 nucleotides are TGCGCCAGCAGTGAGTCTTCAGGGCAAAGTTCACCCCTCCACTTT. Amino acids: CASSESSGQSSPLHF.

The chain couples TRBV25-1 to TRBJ1-1, with 7 bases lining up with TRBD1. Trimming cost V 4 bases and J 1 base; bases outside gene matches: 3. The CDR3 length is 14 residues. CDR1 and CDR2 from the germline V gene are MGHDK and SYGVNS. The CDR3 coding sequence is TGTGCCAGCAGTGTGGGACAGTCGAACACTGAAGCTTTCTTT. Translation: CASSVGQSNTEAFF.

The CDR3 is CARSPPIGQGRQPQHF. CDR3 nucleotides: TGTGCCAGAAGCCCGCCCATCGGACAGGGAAGACAGCCCCAGCATTTT. The chain links TRBV5-3 to TRBJ1-5, with 8 bases lining up with TRBD1. TRBV5-3 is identified as an open reading frame with a role that is uncertain. The CDR3 extends over 16 amino acids. The V gene end was trimmed by 4 bases and the J gene end by 7 bases; junction bases not matched to a gene: 13.

The rearrangement links TRBV5-5 to TRBJ2-1; TRBD2 agrees at 7 bases. The CDR3 has 15 residues. With V trimmed by 0 bases and J by 5 bases, 5 bases remained unmatched. CDR1 SGHKS and CDR2 YYEKEE come from the germline V gene (reference sequence). In nucleotides, the CDR3 is TGTGCCAGCAGCTTGGGGGGGGGGTTTGACAATGAGCAGTTCTTC. Its protein product is CASSLGGGFDNEQFF.

The genes are TRBV3-1 and TRBJ2-5, with a possible D match to TRBD2 (6 bases). Per germline, CDR1 LGHDT and CDR2 YNNKEL (reference sequence). CDR3 length: 15 amino acids. Trimming took off 2 bases at V and 2 bases at J, with 12 bases between the two ends. CDR3 in DNA: TGTGCCAGCAGCCAACAGGGACTTCAACAAGAGACCCAGTACTTC. Translated, it gives CASSQQGLQQETQYF.

This clonotype came up once. The chain links TRBV15 to TRBJ1-3; no firm D call. The V end was cut by 1 base, the J end by 0 bases, with 7 bases between. The CDR3 is 15 amino acids. Germline V gene lookup returns CDR1 LNHNV and CDR2 YYDKDF (reference sequence). CDR3 sequence: CATSRGSYSGNTIYF. DNA for the CDR3: TGTGCCACCAGCAGAGGGTCTTACTCTGGAAACACCATATATTTT.

V and J are TRBV25-1 and TRBJ2-7; D remains unclear. CDR3 size: 14 residues. Trimming cost V 10 bases and J 2 bases, with 18 bases left between them. CDR1 is MGHDK, CDR2 SYGVNS, per germline. This CDR3 reads CAITPGRPPYEQYF. In DNA, the CDR3 is TGTGCCATCACGCCCGGCAGGCCCCCCTACGAGCAGTACTTC.

The rearrangement joins TRBV7-8 to TRBJ2-1, with D possibly TRBD1 on 6 matching bases. Germline CDR1 reads SGHVS; CDR2 reads FQNEAQ. V gave up 4 bases and J gave up 7 bases, with 20 bases separating them. CDR3 size: 16 residues. For the CDR3, the DNA is TGTGCCAGCAGCTCGGATTACAGGGACGGGACAAATGAGCAGTTCTTC. Protein: CASSSDYRDGTNEQFF. The full variable domain, rest sourced from reference TRBV7-8 and TRBJ2-1, is GAGVSQSPRYKVAKRGQDVALRCDPISGHVSLFWYQQALGQGPEFLTYFQNEAQLDKSGLPSDRFFAERPEGSVSTLKIQRTQQEDSAVYLCASSSDYRDGTNEQFFGPGTRLTVL.

The chain links TRBV4-3 to TRBJ2-2; D possibly corresponds to TRBD2 (6 bases). The CDR3 has 14 amino acids. The germline V and J ends were trimmed by 0 bases and 7 bases, with 9 bases remaining between them. CDR1 LGHNA and CDR2 YSLEER come from the germline V gene. DNA of the CDR3: TGCGCCAGCAGCCAAGAGGCGGGAAACGGGGAGCTGTTTTTT. This translates into CASSQEAGNGELFF.

This clonotype was detected only a few times. V usage is TRBV12-3 or TRBV12-4 and J usage is TRBJ2-7; 10 bases match TRBD2. The V gene end was trimmed by 10 bases and the J gene end by 2 bases; junction bases not matched to a gene: 8. This CDR3 region has 14 residues. CDR3 residues: CATKREGLAYEQYF. The CDR3 DNA is TGTGCCACCAAGCGGGAGGGCCTGGCCTACGAGCAGTACTTC.

There are a few counts of this clonotype. This chain links TRBV4-2 with TRBJ2-3; possibly TRBD2 for D (5 bases). The CDR3 contains 15 residues. Trimming removed 1 base at V and 5 bases at J, with 13 bases between. Germline V gene lookup returns CDR1 LGHNA and CDR2 YNFKEQ. CDR3 nucleotides: TGTGCCAGCAGCCAAGCGGAGGACCCCAGAGATACGCAGTATTTT. This encodes CASSQAEDPRDTQYF.

The chain couples TRBV6-1 to TRBJ2-7; 7 bases fit TRBD2. CDR1 and CDR2 from the germline V gene are MNHNS and SASEGT. The CDR3 extends over 15 amino acids. Trimming removed 1 base from V and 5 bases from J; junction bases left unmatched: 8. This CDR3 reads CASSEGVASGDEQYV. CDR3 nucleotides: TGTGCCAGCAGTGAAGGGGTGGCTAGCGGCGACGAGCAGTACGTC.

This sequence joins TRBV7-9 and TRBJ1-1; possibly TRBD1 for D (5 bases). Germline CDR1 and CDR2: SEHNR and FQNEAQ (reference sequence). V lost 5 bases to trimming and J lost 3 bases, with 16 bases between them. The CDR3 is made up of 15 amino acids. In DNA, the CDR3 is TGTGCCAGCAGCCAAACCGGGACCGTCGACACTGAAGCTTTCTTT. This codes for CASSQTGTVDTEAFF.

This clonotype occurred a few times. V and J are TRBV5-1 and TRBJ1-4; maybe TRBD1 (5 bases). The V end lost 5 bases, the J end lost 8 bases, and 22 bases lay between the germline ends. This CDR3 region has 16 residues. Germline V gene lookup returns CDR1 SGHRS and CDR2 YFSETQ. The CDR3 DNA reads as TGCGCCAGCAGACAACACCACAGGCTCCTGGGGGAAAAACTGTTTTTT. This codes for CASRQHHRLLGEKLFF.

CDR3 in DNA: TGTGCCTGGAGTAGCCCCGGGGGATACATGAACACTGAAGCTTTCTTT. Translation gives CAWSSPGGYMNTEAFF. The chain joins TRBV30 to TRBJ1-1; a possible D gene is TRBD1 (5 bases). V lost 2 bases to trimming and J lost 0 bases, with 16 bases between them. The CDR3 covers 16 residues. Per the germline V gene, CDR1 is GTSNPN and CDR2 is SVGIG (reference sequence).

A few counts support this clonotype. This chain uses TRBV20-1 with TRBJ1-2, with D possibly TRBD1 on 5 matching bases. The CDR3 is 14 residues long. Trimming took 0 bases from V and 7 from J, leaving 15 bases between them. The germline gives CDR1 DFQATT, CDR2 SNEGSKA (reference sequence). In DNA, the CDR3 is TGCAGTGCTAGAGATGTGACAGAGGCCTTTGGCTACACCTTC. Its translation is CSARDVTEAFGYTF.

The rearrangement uses TRBV6-5 and TRBJ2-1; TRBD2 matches at 9 bases. CDR1 and CDR2 (germline): MNHEY, SVGAGI. The CDR3 length is 16 residues. V shed 2 bases and J 6 bases; nucleotides not matched to a gene: 8. CDR3 sequence: CASSYMRLAGTNEQFF. The CDR3 DNA sequence: TGTGCCAGCAGTTACATGAGGCTAGCGGGAACCAATGAGCAGTTCTTC.

The chain has TRBV10-3 and TRBJ2-1, with 7 bases aligning to TRBD2. The CDR3 is made up of 14 amino acids. The J segment lost 6 bases and the V segment lost 3 bases, leaving 5 bases of the junction unmatched. Germline lookup yields CDR1 ENHRY and CDR2 SYGVKD. The CDR3 sequence: CAISEGVAGNEQFF. CDR3 bases: TGTGCCATCAGTGAAGGGGTAGCGGGCAATGAGCAGTTCTTC.

This chain links TRBV5-1 with TRBJ2-1, with 8 bases that match TRBD2. CDR1 is SGHRS, CDR2 YFSETQ, per germline. The length of the CDR3 is 19 residues. V lost 0 bases, J lost 5 bases, and 16 bases stayed unmatched. CDR3 loop: CASSLGGSSSGRLNNEQFF. In DNA, the CDR3 is TGCGCCAGCAGCTTGGGGGGGTCATCAAGCGGGAGACTAAACAATGAGCAGTTCTTC.

V is TRBV12-3 or TRBV12-4 and J is TRBJ2-4; 7 nucleotides match TRBD2. CDR3 length: 15 amino acids. Unmatched junction bases numbered 7, after V lost 8 bases and J lost 0 bases. Here the CDR3 DNA reads TGTGCCAGCGCTGGGAGGGAGCAAGCCAAAAACATTCAGTACTTC. It translates to CASAGREQAKNIQYF.

This clonotype has more than one count but fewer than ten. The chain recombines TRBV28 with TRBJ2-3; 9 positions agree with TRBD1. Unmatched junction bases numbered 8, after V lost 6 bases and J lost 1 base. CDR3 length: 16 amino acids. The germline gives CDR1 MDHEN, CDR2 SYDVKM. This CDR3 reads CASSLRQGGRTDTQYF. As DNA, the CDR3 is TGTGCCAGCAGCCTAAGACAGGGGGGTCGCACAGATACGCAGTATTTT. The full variable domain, completed using reference TRBV28 and TRBJ2-3, is DVKVTQSSRYLVKRTGEKVFLECVQDMDHENMFWYRQDPGLGLRLIYFSYDVKMKEKGDIPEGYSVSREKKERFSLILESASTNQTSMYLCASSLRQGGRTDTQYFGPGTRLTVL.

The chain combines TRBV5-8 with TRBJ1-3; perhaps TRBD1 as D (6 bases). V was pared by 4 bases and J by 1 base, with 12 bases between. The CDR3 consists of 15 residues. The germline CDR1 and CDR2 sequences are SGHTS and YDEGEE. The CDR3 loop is CASSTGRGSGNTIYF. CDR3 DNA: TGTGCCAGCAGCACCGGCAGGGGATCTGGAAACACCATATATTTT.

This clonotype was recorded a few times. This chain joins TRBV21-1 and TRBJ2-3; the table's D call, TRBD1, has no DNA check behind it. TRBV21-1 corresponds to a pseudogene. The CDR3 totals 16 residues. CDR3 DNA sequence: TGTGCCAGCAGCTCGGACAGGGGGAACCACACAGATACGCAGTATTTT. It codes for CASSSDRGNHTDTQYF.

The sample holds a few counts of this clonotype. The V and J genes are TRBV7-9 and TRBJ2-2; 10 nucleotides line up with TRBD1. Germline CDR1 is SEHNR and CDR2 is FQNEAQ (reference sequence). There are 17 residues in the CDR3. V gave up 4 bases and J gave up 3 bases; unmatched junction bases: 8. The CDR3 region is CASSSTGGVGDTGELFF. Here the CDR3 DNA reads TGTGCCAGCAGCTCGACAGGGGGCGTCGGAGACACCGGGGAGCTGTTTTTT.

V is TRBV20-1 and J is TRBJ1-1; D is uncertain. There are 12 residues in the CDR3. V lost 3 bases and J lost 8, with 13 bases in between. Germline V CDR1 and CDR2: DFQATT, SNEGSKA (reference sequence). CDR3 bases: TGCAGTGCTAGGGCCCCTCCCGGAGAAGCTTTCTTT. This sequence encodes CSARAPPGEAFF.